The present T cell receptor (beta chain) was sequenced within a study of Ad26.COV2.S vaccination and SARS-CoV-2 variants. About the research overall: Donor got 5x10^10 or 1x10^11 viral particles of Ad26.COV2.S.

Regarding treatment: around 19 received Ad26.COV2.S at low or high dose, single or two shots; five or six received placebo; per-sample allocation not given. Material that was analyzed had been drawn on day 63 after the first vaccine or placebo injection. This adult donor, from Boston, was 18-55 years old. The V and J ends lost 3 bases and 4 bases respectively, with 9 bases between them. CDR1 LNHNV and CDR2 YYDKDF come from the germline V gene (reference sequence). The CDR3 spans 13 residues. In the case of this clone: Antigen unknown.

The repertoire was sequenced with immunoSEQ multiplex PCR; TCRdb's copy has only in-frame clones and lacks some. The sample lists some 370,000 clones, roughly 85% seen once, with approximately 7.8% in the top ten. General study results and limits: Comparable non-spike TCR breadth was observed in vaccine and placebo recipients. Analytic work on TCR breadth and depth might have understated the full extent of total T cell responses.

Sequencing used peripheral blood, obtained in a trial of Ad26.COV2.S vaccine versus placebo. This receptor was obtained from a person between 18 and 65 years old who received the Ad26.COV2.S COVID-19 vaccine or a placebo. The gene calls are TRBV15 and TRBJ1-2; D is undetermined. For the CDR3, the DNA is TGTGCCACCAGCAGCCCAGTCTTCTATGGCTACACCTTC. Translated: CATSSPVFYGYTF.